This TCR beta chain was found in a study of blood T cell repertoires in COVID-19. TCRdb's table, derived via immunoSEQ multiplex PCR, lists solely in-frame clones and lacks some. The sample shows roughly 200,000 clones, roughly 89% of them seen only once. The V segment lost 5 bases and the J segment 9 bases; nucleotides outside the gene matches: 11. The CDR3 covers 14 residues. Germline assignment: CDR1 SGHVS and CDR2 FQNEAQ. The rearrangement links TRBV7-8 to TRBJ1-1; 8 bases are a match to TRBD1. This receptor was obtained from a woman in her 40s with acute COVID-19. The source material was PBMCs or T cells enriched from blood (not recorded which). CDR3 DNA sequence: TGTGCCAGCAGCGTATCAGAACAGGGGGGGAAAGCTTTCTTT. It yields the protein CASSVSEQGGKAFF.